This T cell receptor (beta chain) was sequenced for a study of blood T cell repertoires in COVID-19. CDR3 length equals 11 residues. Germline assignment: CDR1 SEHNR and CDR2 FQNEAQ (reference sequence). V lost 5 bases and J lost 10; bases outside the gene matches: 4. This table comes from immunoSEQ multiplex PCR, and its TCRdb copy is limited to in-frame clones, with some not included. The data hold about 210,000 clones, with more than 75% observed a single time. The sequence came from a human donor in a cohort sampled during active COVID-19. The sequencing sample was made of peripheral blood. The chain has TRBV7-9 and TRBJ1-1; 7 bases line up with TRBD1. The DNA for the CDR3 is TGTGCCAGCAGCCTCGACAGGGCAGCTTTCTTT. It is translated as CASSLDRAAFF. Complete variable domain (other parts from reference TRBV7-9 and TRBJ1-1): DTGVSQNPRHKITKRGQNVTFRCDPISEHNRLYWYRQTLGQGPEFLTYFQNEAQLEKSRLLSDRFSAERPKGSFSTLEIQRTEQGDSAMYLCASSLDRAAFFGQGTRLTVV.